The source of this T cell receptor (beta chain) is a study of cytomegalovirus exposure and HLA in healthy donors. About this clone itself: What it binds is unknown.

The protocol was immunoSEQ multiplex PCR, while the TCRdb copy is restricted to in-frame clones and leaves out a portion. The table has 260,000 or so clones, more than 75% seen once; the top ten hold 2.6%. Study-level points and caveats: That first-cohort TCR clusters tended to co-occur in the 100 to 150 validation repertoires was found in a later analysis. Some TCR beta chains (roughly 150 of them) were listed as cytomegalovirus-associated.

Per the germline V gene, CDR1 is SGHVS and CDR2 is FNYEAQ. The CDR3 runs to 12 residues. The V end lost 5 bases, the J end lost 10 bases, and 12 bases lay between the germline ends. J is TRBJ2-1 and V is TRBV7-6; a possible D gene is TRBD1 (5 bases). The sample consisted of PBMCs. The clonotype originates from a young man in good health and CMV-seronegative. The CDR3 DNA is TGTGCCAGCAGCCCGTGGGCAGGGGAGCAGTTCTTC. Protein sequence: CASSPWAGEQFF. The variable domain in full, with the rest retrieved from reference TRBV7-6 and TRBJ2-1, is GAGVSQSPRYKVTKRGQDVALRCDPISGHVSLYWYRQALGQGPEFLTYFNYEAQQDKSGLPNDRFSAERPEGSISTLTIQRTEQRDSAMYRCASSPWAGEQFFGPGTRLTVL.